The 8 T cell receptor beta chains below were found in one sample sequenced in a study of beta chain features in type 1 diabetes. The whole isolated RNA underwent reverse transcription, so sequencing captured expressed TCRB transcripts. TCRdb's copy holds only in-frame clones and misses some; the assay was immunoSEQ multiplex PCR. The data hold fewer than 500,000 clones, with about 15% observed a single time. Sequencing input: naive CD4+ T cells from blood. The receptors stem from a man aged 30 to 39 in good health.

CDR3 amino acids: CASSPGLPAYTDTQYF. The CDR3 region has the DNA TGCGCCAGCAGCCCGGGACTCCCAGCGTACACAGATACGCAGTATTTT. The chain carries TRBV5-1 and TRBJ2-3; maybe TRBD2 (6 bases). The CDR3 has 16 residues. V was cut by 4 bases and J by 2 bases, with 17 bases left in between. The germline gives CDR1 SGHRS, CDR2 YFSETQ. The full variable domain, completed using reference TRBV5-1 and TRBJ2-3, is KAGVTQTPRYLIKTRGQQVTLSCSPISGHRSVSWYQQTPGQGLQFLFEYFSETQRNKGNFPGRFSGRQFSNSRSEMNVSTLELGDSALYLCASSPGLPAYTDTQYFGPGTRLTVL.

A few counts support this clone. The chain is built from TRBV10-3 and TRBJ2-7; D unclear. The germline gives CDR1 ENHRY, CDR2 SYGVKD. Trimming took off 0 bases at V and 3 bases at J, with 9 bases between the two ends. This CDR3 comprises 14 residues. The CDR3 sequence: CAISESNLSYEQYF. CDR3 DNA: TGTGCCATCAGTGAGTCGAACCTAAGCTACGAGCAGTACTTC.

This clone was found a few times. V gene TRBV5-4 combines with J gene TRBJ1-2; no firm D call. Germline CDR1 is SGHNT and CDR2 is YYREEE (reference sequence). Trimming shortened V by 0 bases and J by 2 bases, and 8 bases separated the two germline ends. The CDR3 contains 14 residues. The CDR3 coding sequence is TGTGCCAGCAGCTTGGACAGTACCAACTATGGCTACACCTTC. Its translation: CASSLDSTNYGYTF.

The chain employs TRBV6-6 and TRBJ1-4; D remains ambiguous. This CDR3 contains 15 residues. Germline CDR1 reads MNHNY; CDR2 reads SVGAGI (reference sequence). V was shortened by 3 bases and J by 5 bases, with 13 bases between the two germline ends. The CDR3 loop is CASSYRAQLNEKLFF. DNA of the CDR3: TGTGCCAGCAGTTATCGAGCTCAGCTCAATGAAAAACTGTTTTTT.

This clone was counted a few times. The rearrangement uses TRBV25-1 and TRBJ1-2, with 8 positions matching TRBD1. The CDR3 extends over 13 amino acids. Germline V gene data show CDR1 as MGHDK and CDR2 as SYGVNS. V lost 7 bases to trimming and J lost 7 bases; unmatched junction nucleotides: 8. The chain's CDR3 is CASTLGTGGGYTF. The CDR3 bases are TGTGCCAGCACCCTCGGGACAGGAGGTGGCTACACCTTC.

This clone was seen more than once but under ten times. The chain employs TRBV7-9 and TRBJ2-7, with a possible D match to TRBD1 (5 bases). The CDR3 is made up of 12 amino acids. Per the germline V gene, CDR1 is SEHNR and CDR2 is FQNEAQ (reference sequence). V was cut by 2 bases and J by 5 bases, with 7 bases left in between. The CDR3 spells CASSLRGNEQYF. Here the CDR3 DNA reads TGTGCCAGCAGCTTAAGGGGTAACGAGCAGTACTTC.

The CDR3 protein is CASSPRDFPTGELFF. For the CDR3, the DNA is TGTGCCAGCAGTCCCCGGGACTTTCCCACCGGGGAGCTGTTTTTT. This chain connects TRBV6-5 to TRBJ2-2, with D perhaps matching TRBD2 (6 bases). V was clipped by 5 bases and J by 4 bases, with 14 bases between them. The CDR3 covers 15 residues. Germline CDR1 is MNHEY and CDR2 is SVGAGI.

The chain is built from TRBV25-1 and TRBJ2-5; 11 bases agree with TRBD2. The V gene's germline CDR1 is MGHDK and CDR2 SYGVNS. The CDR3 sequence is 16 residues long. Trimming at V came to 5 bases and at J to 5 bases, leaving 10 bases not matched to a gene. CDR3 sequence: CASSRLTSGNGETQYF. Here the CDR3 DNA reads TGTGCCAGCAGTCGATTGACTAGCGGGAATGGGGAGACCCAGTACTTC.